A single sample gave rise to the 28 T cell receptor beta chains below, sequenced in a study of blood T cell repertoires in COVID-19. Here immunoSEQ multiplex PCR was the method, and the copy in TCRdb shows in-frame clones only, minus some. The sample gives a few hundred thousand clones, roughly 89% of which show up once; around 4.5% is in the top ten. The sequencing input was PBMCs or T cells enriched from blood (not recorded which). These receptors all stem from a woman aged 18-29 years with acute COVID-19.

The V call is TRBV29-1, the J call TRBJ2-7; D remains ambiguous. The V and J ends lost 0 bases and 7 bases respectively, with 13 bases between them. Looked up from germline, CDR1 is SQVTM and CDR2 is ANQGSEA. CDR3 size: 13 residues. The DNA of the CDR3 is TGCAGCGTTGAAGAAAGGCAGGCCAAGGAGCAGTACTTC. Translating it yields CSVEERQAKEQYF.

The chain joins TRBV6-5 to TRBJ1-3; D uncertain. V shed 2 bases and J shed 2 bases, with 7 bases lying between them. The CDR3 covers 14 residues. From germline, CDR1 is MNHEY and CDR2 SVGAGI. The CDR3 nucleotides are TGTGCCAGCAGTTACGGCAGGACTGGAAACACCATATATTTT. Amino acid sequence: CASSYGRTGNTIYF.

V is TRBV9 and J is TRBJ1-3; D is perhaps TRBD1 (5 bases). Trimming stripped 4 bases from V and 0 bases from J, with 14 bases between. The CDR3 spans 16 residues. Germline CDR1 is SGDLS and CDR2 is YYNGEE. CDR3 bases: TGTGCCAGCAGCCGATGGGGCTCGCCCTCTGGAAACACCATATATTTT. Amino acids: CASSRWGSPSGNTIYF.

The chain employs TRBV2 and TRBJ1-5; no clear D gene. From germline, CDR1 is SNHLY and CDR2 FYNNEI. The CDR3 spans 14 residues. V was pared by 1 base and J by 5 bases, with 9 bases between. This chain's CDR3 is CASSEGGFYQPQHF. The CDR3 region has the DNA TGTGCCAGCAGTGAAGGAGGGTTCTATCAGCCCCAGCATTTT.

This CDR3 is CASSGRDRGKMNTEAFF. The CDR3 nucleotides read TGTGCCAGTAGTGGCCGGGACAGGGGCAAAATGAACACTGAAGCTTTCTTT. The V gene is TRBV19, the J gene TRBJ1-1; 10 bases agree with TRBD1. Germline trimming cut 5 bases from V and 0 bases from J; bases unmatched to any gene: 9. This CDR3 has 17 residues. Germline V gives CDR1 LNHDA, CDR2 SQIVND (reference sequence).

The rearrangement joins TRBV2 to TRBJ1-1; 7 positions agree with TRBD1. Trimming took 9 bases from V and 1 from J; bases not matched to a gene: 8. The CDR3 runs 14 residues. Germline V gene sequence: CDR1 SNHLY, CDR2 FYNNEI. The CDR3 region has the DNA TGTGCCAGAAACCCTAGGACAGGGAACACTGAAGCTTTCTTT. Residues: CARNPRTGNTEAFF. Full variable domain (rest looked up from reference TRBV2 and TRBJ1-1): EPEVTQTPSHQVTQMGQEVILRCVPISNHLYFYWYRQILGQKVEFLVSFYNNEISEKSEIFDDQFSVERPDGSNFTLKIRSTKLEDSAMYFCARNPRTGNTEAFFGQGTRLTVV.

The chain links TRBV4-1 to TRBJ2-3; TRBD2 is a possible D gene (5 bases). The germline V and J ends were trimmed by 3 bases and 2 bases, with 18 bases remaining between them. CDR1 and CDR2 from the germline V gene are MGHRA and YSYEKL. This CDR3 spans 17 amino acids. CDR3 bases: TGCGCCAGCAGCCAGGAAGAACTTAGCGCAAACACAGATACGCAGTATTTT. It encodes CASSQEELSANTDTQYF.

The chain couples TRBV3-1 (or the pseudogene TRBV3-2) to TRBJ2-7; no firm D call. V was pared by 0 bases and J by 4 bases, with 13 bases between. CDR3 length: 15 residues. Looked up from germline, CDR1 is LGHDT and CDR2 is YNNKEL (reference sequence). The CDR3, as DNA: TGTGCCAGCAGCCAAGATTTGTCAGGCTCTTACGAGCAGTACTTC. This translates into CASSQDLSGSYEQYF.

As regards this clone: One junction end does not reproduce the germline sequence, and a read error may be involved. The chain links TRBV6-1 to TRBJ1-1; D gene uncertain. This CDR3 has 14 amino acids. The germline CDR1 and CDR2 sequences are MNHNS and SASEGT. This chain's CDR3 is CASREEAMNTEAFF. Here the CDR3 DNA reads TGTGCCAGCAGGGAAGAAGCCATGAACACTGAAGCTTTCTTT.

The gene calls are TRBV7-9 and TRBJ1-2; TRBD1 might be the D (5 bases). The V gene's germline CDR1 is SEHNR and CDR2 FQNEAQ (reference sequence). Trimming left V 4 bases short and J 5 bases short, with 8 bases between. There are 12 residues in the CDR3. Here the CDR3 reads CASSSTGYGYTF. The CDR3, as DNA: TGTGCCAGCAGCTCTACAGGATATGGCTACACCTTC.

This sequence joins TRBV3-1 (or the pseudogene TRBV3-2) and TRBJ1-5; D unclear. Germline V gene data show CDR1 as LGHDT and CDR2 as YNNKEL (reference sequence). This CDR3 spans 14 amino acids. Between the trimmed V and J ends, which lost 4 bases and 2 bases, there was a span of 9 bases. CDR3 amino acids: CASSLGSGNQPQHF. The CDR3 region has the DNA TGTGCCAGCAGCCTTGGTAGCGGCAATCAGCCCCAGCATTTT.

This sequence joins TRBV18 and TRBJ2-7; TRBD1 agrees at 9 bases. The length of the CDR3 is 14 residues. After removal of 3 bases from V and 7 bases from J, the junction contained 7 bases not matched to a gene. Per germline, CDR1 KGHSH and CDR2 LQKENI. The chain's CDR3 is CASSPMDRGDEQYF. The CDR3 DNA reads as TGTGCCAGCTCACCCATGGACAGGGGTGATGAGCAGTACTTC.

This chain connects TRBV29-1 to TRBJ2-5; 9 positions agree with TRBD1. CDR1 and CDR2 (germline): SQVTM, ANQGSEA. The CDR3 length is 12 residues. The CDR3 spells CSVIQGAETQYF. Here the CDR3 DNA reads TGCAGTGTAATACAGGGGGCGGAGACCCAGTACTTC.

The rearrangement uses TRBV2 and TRBJ2-4; TRBD1 matches 9 bases. The CDR3 spans 15 residues. V gave up 6 bases and J gave up 1 base; unmatched junction bases: 4. Germline-derived CDR1 and CDR2 are SNHLY and FYNNEI. The CDR3 sequence: CASRGTGNAKNIQYF. The CDR3 DNA reads TGTGCCAGCAGGGGGACAGGGAACGCCAAAAACATTCAGTACTTC.

This sequence joins TRBV5-1 and TRBJ2-3, with TRBD1 identical over 7 bases. Germline V gene lookup returns CDR1 SGHRS and CDR2 YFSETQ. The CDR3 covers 18 residues. V was pared by 0 bases and J by 10 bases, with 20 bases of the junction left unmatched. The CDR3 reads CASSLDDRDPTRGKAQYF. DNA of the CDR3: TGCGCCAGCAGCTTGGACGACAGGGACCCCACTCGTGGTAAGGCGCAGTATTTT.

The DNA for the CDR3 is TGTGCCAGCAGCCAAGATGCGGGGGGCGGTCGGACTGAAGCTTTCTTT. It specifies CASSQDAGGGRTEAFF. The gene calls are TRBV4-2 and TRBJ1-1, with D tentatively TRBD1 (6 bases). V was shortened by 0 bases and J by 5 bases, with 16 bases between the two germline ends. Germline CDR1 LGHNA, CDR2 YNFKEQ. The CDR3 length is 16 residues.

The chain employs TRBV6-2 or TRBV6-3 and TRBJ2-7; possible D gene TRBD1, 5 bases. CDR3 length: 14 residues. V was pared by 6 bases and J by 7 bases, with 19 bases between. The germline V gene has CDR1 MNHEY and CDR2 SVGEGT. DNA of the CDR3: TGTGCCAGCAGCCGACGGACGACAGCCTGGGAGCAGTACTTC. Protein sequence: CASSRRTTAWEQYF.

V is TRBV7-3 and J is TRBJ1-2, with D perhaps TRBD1 (6 bases). CDR1 and CDR2 from the germline V gene are SGHTA and FQGTGA. This CDR3 has 16 amino acids. The V and J ends lost 2 bases and 7 bases respectively, with 20 bases between them. This CDR3 reads CASSLYRPGEGGGYTF. The CDR3 coding sequence is TGTGCCAGCAGCTTATATCGGCCAGGGGAAGGTGGTGGCTACACCTTC. Using reference TRBV7-3 and TRBJ1-2 for the parts outside the CDR3, the full variable domain is GAGVSQTPSNKVTEKGKYVELRCDPISGHTALYWYRQSLGQGPEFLIYFQGTGAADDSGLPNDRFFAVRPEGSVSTLKIQRTERGDSAVYLCASSLYRPGEGGGYTFGSGTRLTVV.

This clone was observed once. The chain couples TRBV27 to TRBJ1-3; the match to TRBD1 covers 7 bases. Per the germline V gene, CDR1 is MNHEY and CDR2 is SMNVEV (reference sequence). With V trimmed by 5 bases and J by 0 bases, 7 bases remained unmatched. This CDR3 contains 16 residues. The CDR3 DNA sequence: TGTGCCAGCAGTCCCCCGACAGGGCACTCTGGAAACACCATATATTTT. It yields the protein CASSPPTGHSGNTIYF.

This clone was seen just once. The CDR3 reads CSASLGGAIPNEQYF. In nucleotides, the CDR3 is TGCAGTGCTAGTCTCGGCGGAGCAATTCCTAACGAGCAGTACTTC. The gene calls are TRBV20-1 and TRBJ2-7; no clear D. V lost 3 bases and J 5 bases, leaving 20 bases between the germline ends. The CDR3 runs to 15 residues. Looked up from germline, CDR1 is DFQATT and CDR2 is SNEGSKA (reference sequence).

V usage is TRBV27 and J usage is TRBJ1-5; 11 bases fit TRBD1. The length of the CDR3 is 20 residues. J lost 4 bases, V lost 6 bases, and 20 bases had no gene match. Germline loops: CDR1 MNHEY, CDR2 SMNVEV (reference sequence). The CDR3 DNA is TGTGCCAGCAGACCAAGGACAGGGGGCGACCTAGGGGGACGAAATCAGCCCCAGCATTTT. Residues: CASRPRTGGDLGGRNQPQHF.

V usage is TRBV28 and J usage is TRBJ2-2; TRBD1 matches 7 bases. Per the germline V gene, CDR1 is MDHEN and CDR2 is SYDVKM. J lost 3 bases, V lost 10 bases, and 14 bases had no gene match. This CDR3 contains 16 residues. This CDR3 is CANRDRGRRDTGELFF. CDR3 nucleotide sequence: TGTGCCAACAGGGATAGGGGGCGCAGGGACACCGGGGAGCTGTTTTTT. The full variable domain, rest sourced from reference TRBV28 and TRBJ2-2, is DVKVTQSSRYLVKRTGEKVFLECVQDMDHENMFWYRQDPGLGLRLIYFSYDVKMKEKGDIPEGYSVSREKKERFSLILESASTNQTSMYLCANRDRGRRDTGELFFGEGSRLTVL.

The chain links TRBV7-9 to TRBJ2-3; 8 bases agree with TRBD2. CDR1 and CDR2 (germline): SEHNR, FQNEAQ (reference sequence). This CDR3 is built from 15 residues. V lost 5 bases to trimming and J lost 7 bases; unmatched junction nucleotides: 11. The CDR3, as DNA: TGTGCCAGCAGCACAAGCGGGAGAGAGGGAAATACGCAGTATTTT. It translates to CASSTSGREGNTQYF.

V gene TRBV7-2 combines with J gene TRBJ2-5; TRBD1 is a possible D gene (6 bases). V was clipped by 2 bases and J by 0 bases, with 7 bases between them. This CDR3 is 14 amino acids long. CDR1 SGHTA and CDR2 FQGNSA come from the germline V gene. The CDR3 protein is CASSLNRDQETQYF. CDR3 sequence (DNA): TGTGCCAGCAGCTTAAACAGGGACCAAGAGACCCAGTACTTC.

The chain uses TRBV9 and TRBJ2-1, with unresolved D. Per the germline V gene, CDR1 is SGDLS and CDR2 is YYNGEE. V lost 4 bases to trimming and J lost 4 bases, with 15 bases between them. The CDR3 runs 15 residues. DNA of the CDR3: TGTGCCAGCAGCCTAGACTGGTTCTCTTACAATGAGCAGTTCTTC. Its protein is CASSLDWFSYNEQFF.

The chain uses TRBV7-6 and TRBJ2-2; the match to TRBD2 covers 7 bases. Germline assignment: CDR1 SGHVS and CDR2 FNYEAQ. V trimming: 6 bases; J trimming: 2 bases; junction bases outside the gene matches: 3. There are 14 residues in the CDR3. The CDR3 DNA follows: TGTGCCAGCAGGGGACTATCAAACACCGGGGAGCTGTTTTTT. Its protein is CASRGLSNTGELFF.

The V call is TRBV27, the J call TRBJ1-4; TRBD1 might be the D (5 bases). The CDR3 contains 14 residues. Germline V CDR1 and CDR2: MNHEY, SMNVEV (reference sequence). Trimming took 4 bases from V and 6 from J, leaving 12 bases between them. The CDR3 spells CASSSPGRDEKLFF. The DNA for the CDR3 is TGTGCCAGCAGTTCACCCGGCAGGGATGAAAAACTGTTTTTT.

The chain uses TRBV6-4 and TRBJ2-1; 12 bases line up with TRBD2. From germline, CDR1 is MRHNA and CDR2 SNTAGT. This CDR3 spans 17 amino acids. The V segment lost 0 bases and the J segment 7 bases; nucleotides outside the gene matches: 7. CDR3 in DNA: TGTGCCAGCAGTGACTCGAGTCTAGCGGGAGGGGGGAATGAGCAGTTCTTC. Protein sequence: CASSDSSLAGGGNEQFF.